This T cell receptor beta chain was identified during a study of T cell repertoires in cytomegalovirus infection. This CDR3 comprises 16 residues. The germline V gene encodes CDR1 MDHEN and CDR2 SYDVKM. V shed 3 bases and J 1 base; nucleotides not matched to a gene: 5. From the reads, TCRdb called clonotypes with MiXCR, one entry per CDR3 protein. The sample yields more than 150,000 distinct CDR3 sequences, about 20% seen once. Sequencing was performed on PBMCs. The chain joins TRBV28 to TRBJ2-7, with 11 bases fitting TRBD2. The TCR comes from a human donor in good health (CMV status not recorded). Some clones in this sample may be carry-over from other donors' samples. The chain's CDR3 is CASSFTWTSGSYEQYF. The CDR3 DNA is TGTGCCAGCAGTTTTACTTGGACTAGCGGGTCCTACGAGCAGTACTTC.